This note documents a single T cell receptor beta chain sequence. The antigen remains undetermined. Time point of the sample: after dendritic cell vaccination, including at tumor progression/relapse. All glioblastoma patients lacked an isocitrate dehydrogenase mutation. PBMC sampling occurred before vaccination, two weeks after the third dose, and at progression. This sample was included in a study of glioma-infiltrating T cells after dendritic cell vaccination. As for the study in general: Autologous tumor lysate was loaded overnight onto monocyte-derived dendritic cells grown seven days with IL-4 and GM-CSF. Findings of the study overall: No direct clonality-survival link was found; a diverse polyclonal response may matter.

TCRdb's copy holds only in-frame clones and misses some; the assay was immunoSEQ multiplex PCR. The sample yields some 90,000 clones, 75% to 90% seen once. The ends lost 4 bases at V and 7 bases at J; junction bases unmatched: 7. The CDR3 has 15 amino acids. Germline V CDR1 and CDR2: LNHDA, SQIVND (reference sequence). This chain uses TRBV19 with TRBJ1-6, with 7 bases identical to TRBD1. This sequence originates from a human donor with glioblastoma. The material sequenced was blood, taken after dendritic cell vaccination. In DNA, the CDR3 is TGTGCCAGTAGTACCCTGACAGGGTTCAATTCACCCCTCCACTTT. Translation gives CASSTLTGFNSPLHF. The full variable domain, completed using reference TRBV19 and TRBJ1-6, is DGGITQSPKYLFRKEGQNVTLSCEQNLNHDAMYWYRQDPGQGLRLIYYSQIVNDFQKGDIAEGYSVSREKKESFPLTVTSAQKNPTAFYLCASSTLTGFNSPLHFGNGTRLTVT.